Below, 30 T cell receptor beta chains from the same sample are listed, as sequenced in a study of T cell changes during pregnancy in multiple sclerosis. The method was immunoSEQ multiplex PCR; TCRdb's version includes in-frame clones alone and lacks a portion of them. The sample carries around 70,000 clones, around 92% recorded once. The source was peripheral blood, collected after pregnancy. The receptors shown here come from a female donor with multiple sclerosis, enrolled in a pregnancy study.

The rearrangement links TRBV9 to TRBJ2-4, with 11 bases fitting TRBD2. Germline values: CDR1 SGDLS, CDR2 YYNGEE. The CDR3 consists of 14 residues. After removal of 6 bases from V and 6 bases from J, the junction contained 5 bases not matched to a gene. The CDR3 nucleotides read TGTGCCAGCACCAGAGGGACTAGCGGAAACATTCAGTACTTC. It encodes CASTRGTSGNIQYF.

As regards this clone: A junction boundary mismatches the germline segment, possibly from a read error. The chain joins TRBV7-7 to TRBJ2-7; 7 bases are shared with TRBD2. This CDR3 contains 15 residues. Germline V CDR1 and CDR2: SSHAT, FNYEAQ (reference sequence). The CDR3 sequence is CASSLAGGDAYEQYF. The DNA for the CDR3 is TGTGCTAGCAGCTTAGCTGGGGGGGATGCCTACGAGCAGTACTTC.

The CDR3 DNA is TGTGCCAGTAGAGAGGACAGGGGGCCTATTGCATGTGAGCAGTTCTTC. Translated: CASREDRGPIACEQFF. The chain employs TRBV19 and TRBJ2-1; 11 bases are a match to TRBD1. Germline V gives CDR1 LNHDA, CDR2 SQIVND (reference sequence). The length of the CDR3 is 16 residues. V lost 6 bases, J lost 9 bases, and 13 bases stayed unmatched.

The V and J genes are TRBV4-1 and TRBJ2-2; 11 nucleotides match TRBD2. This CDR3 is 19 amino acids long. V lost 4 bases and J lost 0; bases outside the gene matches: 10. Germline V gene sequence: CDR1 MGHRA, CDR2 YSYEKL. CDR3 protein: CASSLVPGLAESNTGELFF. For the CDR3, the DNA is TGCGCCAGCAGCCTCGTACCGGGACTAGCGGAGTCGAACACCGGGGAGCTGTTTTTT.

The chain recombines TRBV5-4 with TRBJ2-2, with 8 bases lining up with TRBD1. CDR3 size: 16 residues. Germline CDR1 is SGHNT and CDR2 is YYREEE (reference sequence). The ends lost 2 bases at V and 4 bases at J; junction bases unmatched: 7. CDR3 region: CASSFGQGAVTGELFF. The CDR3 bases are TGTGCCAGCAGCTTCGGGCAGGGGGCGGTCACCGGGGAGCTGTTTTTT.

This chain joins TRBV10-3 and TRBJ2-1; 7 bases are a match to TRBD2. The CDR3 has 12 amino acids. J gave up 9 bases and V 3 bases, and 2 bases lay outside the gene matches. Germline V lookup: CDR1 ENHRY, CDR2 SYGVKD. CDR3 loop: CAISDREGEQFF. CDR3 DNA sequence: TGTGCCATCAGTGACAGGGAGGGTGAGCAGTTCTTC.

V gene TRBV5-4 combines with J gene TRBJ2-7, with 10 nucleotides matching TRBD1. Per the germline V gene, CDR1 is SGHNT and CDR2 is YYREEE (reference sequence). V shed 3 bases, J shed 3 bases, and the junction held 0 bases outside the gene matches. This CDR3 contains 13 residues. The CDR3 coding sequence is TGTGCCAGCAGCTGGGACAGGGGCTACGAGCAGTACTTC. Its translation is CASSWDRGYEQYF.

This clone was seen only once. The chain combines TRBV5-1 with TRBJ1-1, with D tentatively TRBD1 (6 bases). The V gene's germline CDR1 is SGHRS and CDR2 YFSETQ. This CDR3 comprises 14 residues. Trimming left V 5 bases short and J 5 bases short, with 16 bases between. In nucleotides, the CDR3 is TGCGCCAGCAGACTTGGACAGACCCCGACTGAAGCTTTCTTT. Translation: CASRLGQTPTEAFF.

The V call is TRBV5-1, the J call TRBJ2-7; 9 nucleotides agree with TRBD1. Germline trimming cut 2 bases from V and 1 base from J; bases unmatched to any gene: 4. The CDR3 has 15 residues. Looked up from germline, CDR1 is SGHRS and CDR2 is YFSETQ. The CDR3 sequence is CASSFGTGYSYEQYF. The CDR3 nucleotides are TGCGCCAGCAGCTTCGGGACAGGGTATTCCTACGAGCAGTACTTC.

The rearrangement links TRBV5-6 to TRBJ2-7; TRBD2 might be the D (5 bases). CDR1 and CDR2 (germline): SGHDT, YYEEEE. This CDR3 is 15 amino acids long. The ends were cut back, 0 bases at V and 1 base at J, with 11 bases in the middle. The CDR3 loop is CASSLEGRTSYEQYF. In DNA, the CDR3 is TGTGCCAGCAGCTTGGAAGGCAGGACTTCCTACGAGCAGTACTTC.

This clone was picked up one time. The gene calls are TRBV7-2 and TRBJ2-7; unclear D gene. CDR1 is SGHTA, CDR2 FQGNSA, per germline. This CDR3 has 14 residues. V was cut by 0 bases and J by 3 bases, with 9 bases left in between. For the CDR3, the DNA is TGTGCCAGCAGCTTAGCAGCGATTTTCTACGAGCAGTACTTC. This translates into CASSLAAIFYEQYF.

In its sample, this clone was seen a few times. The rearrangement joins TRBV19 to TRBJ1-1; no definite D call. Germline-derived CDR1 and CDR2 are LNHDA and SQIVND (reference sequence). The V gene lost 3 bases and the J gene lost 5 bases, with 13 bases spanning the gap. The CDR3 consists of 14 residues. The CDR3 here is CASSIRQSGTEAFF. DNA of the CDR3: TGTGCCAGTAGTATCCGCCAGTCTGGTACTGAAGCTTTCTTT.

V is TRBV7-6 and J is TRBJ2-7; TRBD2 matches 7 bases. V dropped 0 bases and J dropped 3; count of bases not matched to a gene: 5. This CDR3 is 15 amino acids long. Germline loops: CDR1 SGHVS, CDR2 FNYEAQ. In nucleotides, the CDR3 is TGTGCCAGCAGCTTAGCCGGGACTACAGGCTACGAGCAGTACTTC. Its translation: CASSLAGTTGYEQYF. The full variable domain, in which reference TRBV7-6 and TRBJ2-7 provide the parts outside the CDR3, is GAGVSQSPRYKVTKRGQDVALRCDPISGHVSLYWYRQALGQGPEFLTYFNYEAQQDKSGLPNDRFSAERPEGSISTLTIQRTEQRDSAMYRCASSLAGTTGYEQYFGPGTRLTVT.

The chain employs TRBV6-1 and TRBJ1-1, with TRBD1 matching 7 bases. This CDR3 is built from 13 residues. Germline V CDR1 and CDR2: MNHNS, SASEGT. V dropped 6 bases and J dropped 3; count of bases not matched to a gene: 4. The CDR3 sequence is CASRGQKYTEAFF. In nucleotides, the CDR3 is TGTGCCAGCAGGGGACAGAAGTACACTGAAGCTTTCTTT.

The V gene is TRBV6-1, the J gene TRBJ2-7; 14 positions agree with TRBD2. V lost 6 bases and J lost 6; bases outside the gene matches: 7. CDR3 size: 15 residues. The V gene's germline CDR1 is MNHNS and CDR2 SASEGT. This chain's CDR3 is CASRRLAGGPSEQYF. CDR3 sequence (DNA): TGTGCCAGCAGAAGACTAGCGGGAGGGCCTAGCGAGCAGTACTTC.

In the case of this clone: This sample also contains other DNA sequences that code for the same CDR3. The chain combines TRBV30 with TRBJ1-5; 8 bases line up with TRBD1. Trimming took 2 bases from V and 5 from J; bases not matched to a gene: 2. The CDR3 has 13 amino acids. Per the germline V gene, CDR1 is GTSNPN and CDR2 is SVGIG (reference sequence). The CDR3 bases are TGTGCCTGGAGTAAGGACAGGGATCAGCCCCAGCATTTT. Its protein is CAWSKDRDQPQHF.

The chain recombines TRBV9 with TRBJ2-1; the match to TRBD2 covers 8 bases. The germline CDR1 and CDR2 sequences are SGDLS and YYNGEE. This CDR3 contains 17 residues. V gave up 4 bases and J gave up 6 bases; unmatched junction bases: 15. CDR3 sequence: CASSPYSTGGPSNEQFF. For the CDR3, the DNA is TGTGCCAGCAGCCCCTATTCAACGGGAGGGCCTTCCAATGAGCAGTTCTTC. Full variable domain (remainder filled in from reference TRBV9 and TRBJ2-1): DSGVTQTPKHLITATGQRVTLRCSPRSGDLSVYWYQQSLDQGLQFLIQYYNGEERAKGNILERFSAQQFPDLHSELNLSSLELGDSALYFCASSPYSTGGPSNEQFFGPGTRLTVL.

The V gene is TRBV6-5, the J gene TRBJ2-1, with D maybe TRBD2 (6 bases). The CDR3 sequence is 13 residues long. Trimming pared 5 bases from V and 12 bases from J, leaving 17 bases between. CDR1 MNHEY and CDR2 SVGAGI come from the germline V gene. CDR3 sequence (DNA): TGTGCCAGCAGTCCCCAGACTAGTACCCCGCAGTTCTTC. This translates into CASSPQTSTPQFF.

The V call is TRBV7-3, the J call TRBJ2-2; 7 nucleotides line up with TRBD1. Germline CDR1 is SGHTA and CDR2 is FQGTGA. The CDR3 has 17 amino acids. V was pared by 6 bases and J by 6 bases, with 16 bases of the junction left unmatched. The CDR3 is CASSLKYGTDRSGELFF. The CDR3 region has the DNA TGTGCCAGCAGTCTTAAGTACGGGACAGACCGATCCGGGGAGCTGTTTTTT. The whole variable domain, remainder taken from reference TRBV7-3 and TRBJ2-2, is GAGVSQTPSNKVTEKGKYVELRCDPISGHTALYWYRQSLGQGPEFLIYFQGTGAADDSGLPNDRFFAVRPEGSVSTLKIQRTERGDSAVYLCASSLKYGTDRSGELFFGEGSRLTVL.

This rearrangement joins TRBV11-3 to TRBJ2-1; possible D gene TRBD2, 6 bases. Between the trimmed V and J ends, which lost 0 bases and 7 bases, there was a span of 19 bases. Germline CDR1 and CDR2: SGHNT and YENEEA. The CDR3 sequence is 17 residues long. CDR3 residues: CASSLDRMVGGENEQFF. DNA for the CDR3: TGTGCCAGCAGCTTAGATCGAATGGTGGGAGGAGAGAATGAGCAGTTCTTC.

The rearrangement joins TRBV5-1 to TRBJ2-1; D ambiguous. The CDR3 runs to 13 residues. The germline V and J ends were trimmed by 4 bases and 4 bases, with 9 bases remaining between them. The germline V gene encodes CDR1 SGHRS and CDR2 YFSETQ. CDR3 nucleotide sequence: TGCGCCAGCAGCCCCCTCCAGTACAATGAGCAGTTCTTC. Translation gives CASSPLQYNEQFF.

The DNA of the CDR3 is TGTGCCAGCAGCACGCAAACCGGTCTTACCGGGGAGCTGTTTTTT. This gives the protein CASSTQTGLTGELFF. V is TRBV5-4 and J is TRBJ2-2; no reliable D call. Germline-derived CDR1 and CDR2 are SGHNT and YYREEE (reference sequence). The CDR3 is made up of 15 amino acids. V was pared by 4 bases and J by 5 bases, with 15 bases between.

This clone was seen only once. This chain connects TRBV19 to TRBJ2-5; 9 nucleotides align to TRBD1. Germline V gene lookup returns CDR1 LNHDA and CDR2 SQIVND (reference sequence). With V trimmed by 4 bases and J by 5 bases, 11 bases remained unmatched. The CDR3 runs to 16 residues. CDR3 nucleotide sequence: TGTGCCAGTAGTAATCCCCCGGGACAGGGTGGTGAGACCCAGTACTTC. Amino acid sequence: CASSNPPGQGGETQYF. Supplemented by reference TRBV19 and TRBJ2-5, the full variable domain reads DGGITQSPKYLFRKEGQNVTLSCEQNLNHDAMYWYRQDPGQGLRLIYYSQIVNDFQKGDIAEGYSVSREKKESFPLTVTSAQKNPTAFYLCASSNPPGQGGETQYFGPGTRLLVL.

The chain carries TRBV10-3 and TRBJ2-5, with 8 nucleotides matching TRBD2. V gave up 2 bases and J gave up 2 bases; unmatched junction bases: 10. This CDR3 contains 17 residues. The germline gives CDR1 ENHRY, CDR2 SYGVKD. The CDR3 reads CAISEGSGTRAQETQYF. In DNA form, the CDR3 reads TGTGCCATCAGTGAGGGATCCGGGACTAGGGCACAAGAGACCCAGTACTTC.

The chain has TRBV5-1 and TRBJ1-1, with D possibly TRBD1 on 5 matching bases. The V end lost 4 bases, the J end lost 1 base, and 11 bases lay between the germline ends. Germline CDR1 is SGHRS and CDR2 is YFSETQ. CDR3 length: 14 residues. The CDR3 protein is CASSPGYGNTEAFF. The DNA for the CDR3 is TGCGCCAGCAGCCCAGGGTATGGGAACACTGAAGCTTTCTTT.

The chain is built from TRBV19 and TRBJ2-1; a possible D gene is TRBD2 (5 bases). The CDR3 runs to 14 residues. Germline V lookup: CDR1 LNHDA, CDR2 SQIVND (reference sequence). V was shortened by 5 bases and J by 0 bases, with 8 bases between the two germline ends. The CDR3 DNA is TGTGCCAGTAGTGAGGGAAGCTCCTACAATGAGCAGTTCTTC. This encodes CASSEGSSYNEQFF.

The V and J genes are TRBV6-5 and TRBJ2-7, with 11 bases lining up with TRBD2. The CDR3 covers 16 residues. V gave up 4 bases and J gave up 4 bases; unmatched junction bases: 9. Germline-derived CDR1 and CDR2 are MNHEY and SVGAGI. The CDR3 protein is CASSFTGLAASYEQYF. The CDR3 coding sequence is TGTGCCAGCAGTTTTACGGGACTAGCGGCTTCTTACGAGCAGTACTTC.

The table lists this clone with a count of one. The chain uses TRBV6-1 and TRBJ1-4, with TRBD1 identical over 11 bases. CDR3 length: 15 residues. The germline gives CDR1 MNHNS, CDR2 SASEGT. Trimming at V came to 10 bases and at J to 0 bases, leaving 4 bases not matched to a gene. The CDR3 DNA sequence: TGTGCCACCGGGACAGGGGGTGCAACTAATGAAAAACTGTTTTTT. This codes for CATGTGGATNEKLFF.

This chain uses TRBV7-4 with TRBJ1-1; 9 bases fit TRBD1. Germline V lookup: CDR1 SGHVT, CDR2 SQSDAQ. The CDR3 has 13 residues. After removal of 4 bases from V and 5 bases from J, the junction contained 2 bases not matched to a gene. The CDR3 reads CASSYGQGTEAFF. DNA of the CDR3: TGTGCCAGCAGCTACGGACAGGGGACTGAAGCTTTCTTT.

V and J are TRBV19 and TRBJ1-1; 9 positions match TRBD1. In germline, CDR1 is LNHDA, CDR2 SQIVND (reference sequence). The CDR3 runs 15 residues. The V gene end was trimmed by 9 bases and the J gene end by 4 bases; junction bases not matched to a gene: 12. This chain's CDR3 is CASYLNRGRVTEAFF. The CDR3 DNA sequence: TGTGCCAGCTACTTGAACAGGGGGCGGGTCACTGAAGCTTTCTTT.